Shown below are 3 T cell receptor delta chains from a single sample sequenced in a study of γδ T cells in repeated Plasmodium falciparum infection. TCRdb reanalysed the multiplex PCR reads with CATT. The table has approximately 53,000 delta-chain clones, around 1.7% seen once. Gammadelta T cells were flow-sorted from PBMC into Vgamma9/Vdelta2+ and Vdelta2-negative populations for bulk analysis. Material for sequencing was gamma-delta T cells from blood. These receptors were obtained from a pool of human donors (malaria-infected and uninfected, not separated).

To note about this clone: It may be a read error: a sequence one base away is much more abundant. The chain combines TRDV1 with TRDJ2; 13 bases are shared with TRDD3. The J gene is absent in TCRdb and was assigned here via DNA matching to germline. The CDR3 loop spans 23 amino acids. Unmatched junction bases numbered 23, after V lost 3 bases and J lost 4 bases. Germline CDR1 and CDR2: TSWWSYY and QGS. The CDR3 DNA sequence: TGTGCTCTTGGGGACTTCTGCGGCCTTCCTTCATACTGGGGGATACGTGAGACAGCACAACTCTTCTTT. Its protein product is CALGDFCGLPSYWGIRETAQLFF.

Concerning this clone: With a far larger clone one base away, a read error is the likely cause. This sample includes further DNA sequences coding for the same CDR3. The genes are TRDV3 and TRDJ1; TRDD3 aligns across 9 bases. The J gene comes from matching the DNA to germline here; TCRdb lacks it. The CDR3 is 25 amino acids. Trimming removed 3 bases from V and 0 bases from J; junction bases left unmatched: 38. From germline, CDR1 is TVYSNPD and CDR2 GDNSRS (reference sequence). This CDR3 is CAFPLSFHVLHSVLGDKEHTDKLIF. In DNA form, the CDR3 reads TGTGCCTTCCCACTAAGCTTCCACGTTCTACATTCGGTACTGGGGGACAAGGAGCACACCGATAAACTCATCTTT.

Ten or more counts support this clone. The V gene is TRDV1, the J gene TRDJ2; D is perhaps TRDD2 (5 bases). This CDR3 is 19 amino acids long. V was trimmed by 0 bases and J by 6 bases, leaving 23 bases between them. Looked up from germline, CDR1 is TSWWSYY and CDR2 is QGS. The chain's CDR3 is CALGELRDFHAFWAAQLFF. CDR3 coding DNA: TGTGCTCTTGGGGAACTTCGGGACTTCCACGCCTTTTGGGCAGCACAACTCTTCTTT.